A single sample is the source of the 27 T cell receptor beta chains below, sequenced in a study of blood T cell repertoires in COVID-19 (TCRdb year 2020). Library preparation was by the immunoSEQ multiplex PCR assay. Drawn from immuneACCESS, this table holds only the in-frame rearrangements with V and J called that TCRdb kept. Clones are partly lost; checked studies trace under half to an unresolved V gene and leave the rest unexplained. This sample holds 150,000 to 200,000 clones; 85% to 90% were observed only once. Approximately 2.5% of the sample is held by the ten biggest clonotypes. Sequencing was done on a sample of PBMCs or T cells enriched from blood (not recorded which). All receptors come from a woman aged 40-49 years with acute COVID-19.

The chain carries TRBV6-5 and TRBJ2-7; D is possibly TRBD2 (6 bases). The CDR3 has 14 residues. Trimming shortened V by 2 bases and J by 7 bases, and 15 bases separated the two germline ends. Per the germline V gene, CDR1 is MNHEY and CDR2 is SVGAGI. The CDR3 reads CASSYNFGSKEQYF. The CDR3 DNA is TGTGCCAGCAGTTACAACTTCGGGAGTAAAGAGCAGTACTTC.

The chain couples TRBV25-1 to TRBJ1-3; 11 bases are a match to TRBD1. CDR1 and CDR2 (germline): MGHDK, SYGVNS. V dropped 2 bases and J dropped 5; count of bases not matched to a gene: 2. This CDR3 is 15 amino acids long. CDR3 nucleotides: TGTGCCAGCAGTGAAGGGACAGGGGGGAGAAACACCATATATTTT. It specifies CASSEGTGGRNTIYF.

V and J are TRBV7-9 and TRBJ2-1, with D possibly TRBD2 on 6 matching bases. V was clipped by 3 bases and J by 15 bases, with 15 bases between them. Germline-derived CDR1 and CDR2 are SEHNR and FQNEAQ (reference sequence). The CDR3 covers 12 residues. The DNA of the CDR3 is TGTGCCAGCAGCTTCATAATCCGGGAGTTGTTCTTC. Its translation: CASSFIIRELFF.

J is TRBJ1-2 and V is TRBV5-4; the D gene is possibly TRBD1 (6 bases). The length of the CDR3 is 14 residues. Germline-derived CDR1 and CDR2 are SGHNT and YYREEE (reference sequence). V lost 4 bases to trimming and J lost 8 bases, with 18 bases between them. CDR3 residues: CASSARQVPFGYTF. In nucleotides, the CDR3 is TGTGCCAGCAGCGCACGACAGGTCCCCTTCGGCTACACCTTC.

The rearrangement uses TRBV28 and TRBJ1-1; a possible D gene is TRBD1 (5 bases). V lost 4 bases to trimming and J lost 1 base, with 22 bases between them. This CDR3 contains 18 residues. Germline assignment: CDR1 MDHEN and CDR2 SYDVKM. CDR3 in DNA: TGTGCCAGCAGTTCAACAACGATCATAGGACACCAGAACACTGAAGCTTTCTTT. Protein sequence: CASSSTTIIGHQNTEAFF.

V and J are TRBV14 and TRBJ1-1; 7 positions agree with TRBD1. V shed 1 base and J 2 bases; nucleotides not matched to a gene: 16. The CDR3 extends over 19 amino acids. Per germline, CDR1 SGHDN and CDR2 FVKESK. As DNA, the CDR3 is TGTGCCAGCAGCCAAGGAGGTTGGAGCAACGACAGGGCCAACACTGAAGCTTTCTTT. It codes for CASSQGGWSNDRANTEAFF.

The chain uses TRBV7-2 and TRBJ2-2, with TRBD1 identical over 9 bases. Germline CDR1 reads SGHTA; CDR2 reads FQGNSA. J was trimmed by 5 bases and V by 5 bases; bases with no gene match: 9. The CDR3 runs to 16 residues. CDR3 DNA: TGTGCCAGCAGCACCCGACAGGGGGGTATAACCGGGGAGCTGTTTTTT. As protein: CASSTRQGGITGELFF.

CDR3 in DNA: TGTGCCAGCAGCCGACCACTAGCGGGGGGACCTAGCACAGATACGCAGTATTTT. Translated: CASSRPLAGGPSTDTQYF. The chain recombines TRBV5-4 with TRBJ2-3, with TRBD2 identical over 12 bases. The junction had 9 bases not matched to a gene; V was cut back by 4 bases and J by 0 bases. The germline V gene has CDR1 SGHNT and CDR2 YYREEE (reference sequence). The CDR3 loop spans 18 amino acids.

The chain carries TRBV3-1 (or the pseudogene TRBV3-2) and TRBJ2-1; 9 nucleotides agree with TRBD1. This CDR3 has 17 amino acids. The trim removed 1 base at V and 5 bases at J, leaving 9 bases unmatched. Germline V CDR1 and CDR2: LGHDT, YNNKEL (reference sequence). Here the CDR3 reads CASSQGDPGQGNNEQFF. CDR3 DNA sequence: TGTGCCAGCAGCCAAGGGGACCCGGGACAGGGTAACAATGAGCAGTTCTTC.

The chain carries TRBV9 and TRBJ2-5; TRBD2 matches at 7 bases. Trimming removed 5 bases from V and 3 bases from J; junction bases left unmatched: 16. Germline lookup yields CDR1 SGDLS and CDR2 YYNGEE. This CDR3 has 17 residues. CDR3 in DNA: TGTGCCAGCAGTCGGACGGGAGGCGGGAGATTGAAAGAGACCCAGTACTTC. It is translated as CASSRTGGGRLKETQYF.

For the CDR3, the DNA is TGTGCCAGCAGGGGGACTAGCGGGGGGCCCGAGGAGACCCAGTACTTC. It translates to CASRGTSGGPEETQYF. The rearrangement joins TRBV2 to TRBJ2-5, with TRBD2 matching 15 bases. The junction had 7 bases not matched to a gene; V was cut back by 6 bases and J by 5 bases. Per the germline V gene, CDR1 is SNHLY and CDR2 is FYNNEI. This CDR3 is built from 16 residues. The full variable domain, its missing parts supplied by reference TRBV2 and TRBJ2-5, is EPEVTQTPSHQVTQMGQEVILRCVPISNHLYFYWYRQILGQKVEFLVSFYNNEISEKSEIFDDQFSVERPDGSNFTLKIRSTKLEDSAMYFCASRGTSGGPEETQYFGPGTRLLVL.

The gene calls are TRBV9 and TRBJ2-3, with 10 bases matching TRBD2. V dropped 4 bases and J dropped 2; count of bases not matched to a gene: 7. In germline, CDR1 is SGDLS, CDR2 YYNGEE. This CDR3 is built from 16 residues. The DNA for the CDR3 is TGTGCCAGCAGCACTCAAGGGACTAGCGCCACAGATACGCAGTATTTT. It codes for CASSTQGTSATDTQYF.

V gene TRBV3-1 (or the pseudogene TRBV3-2) combines with J gene TRBJ2-1, with TRBD1 matching 7 bases. The V segment lost 3 bases and the J segment 3 bases; nucleotides outside the gene matches: 8. CDR1 is LGHDT and CDR2 is YNNKEL in the germline V gene (reference sequence). The CDR3 runs 16 residues. CDR3 nucleotide sequence: TGTGCCAGCAGCCAGACAGGGACGTGGGGCTACAATGAGCAGTTCTTC. This encodes CASSQTGTWGYNEQFF.

This clone has just one count. The chain carries TRBV4-2 and TRBJ1-4; D may be TRBD1 (6 bases). Germline assignment: CDR1 LGHNA and CDR2 YNFKEQ. The V and J ends lost 0 bases and 9 bases respectively, with 23 bases between them. The CDR3 is made up of 18 amino acids. Written as DNA, the CDR3 is TGTGCCAGCAGCCAAGAAGTTATGGGGGCCGCGAAGGATCAAAAACTGTTTTTT. Its protein product is CASSQEVMGAAKDQKLFF.

This rearrangement joins TRBV6-1 to TRBJ1-6, with 8 bases that match TRBD1. The CDR3 contains 19 residues. Germline V gene sequence: CDR1 MNHNS, CDR2 SASEGT. The junction had 18 bases not matched to a gene; V was cut back by 4 bases and J by 7 bases. This CDR3 reads CASSALAPGGGRMNSPLHF. Here the CDR3 DNA reads TGTGCCAGCAGTGCCCTGGCCCCAGGGGGCGGAAGAATGAATTCACCCCTCCACTTT.

The genes are TRBV21-1 and TRBJ2-2; the table's D call TRBD2 went unverified against the DNA. TRBV21-1 is reported as a pseudogene. The CDR3 has 18 residues. CDR3 nucleotides: TGTGCCAGCAGCAATTATGGAGCGGGAGTAGTAAACACCGGGGAGCTGTTTTTT. Translation gives CASSNYGAGVVNTGELFF.

The chain carries TRBV15 and TRBJ2-7; unclear D gene. Looked up from germline, CDR1 is LNHNV and CDR2 is YYDKDF (reference sequence). Trimming stripped 3 bases from V and 7 bases from J, with 10 bases between. This CDR3 has 12 amino acids. CDR3 bases: TGTGCCACCAGCAGGGGCTCACAGGAGCAGTACTTC. Translation gives CATSRGSQEQYF.

This rearrangement joins TRBV5-4 to TRBJ1-1; TRBD1 agrees at 8 bases. CDR1 and CDR2 from the germline V gene are SGHNT and YYREEE (reference sequence). This CDR3 region has 15 residues. Trimming cost V 4 bases and J 4 bases; bases outside gene matches: 9. CDR3 nucleotide sequence: TGTGCCAGCAGCCAAGGACAGGGATGGGCCACTGAAGCTTTCTTT. Its protein is CASSQGQGWATEAFF.

V gene TRBV6-1 combines with J gene TRBJ1-1, with no clear D. Between the trimmed V and J ends, which lost 0 bases and 2 bases, there was a span of 7 bases. This CDR3 spans 14 amino acids. Germline CDR1 reads MNHNS; CDR2 reads SASEGT. CDR3 loop: CASSEATDNTEAFF. CDR3 bases: TGTGCCAGCAGTGAAGCTACAGATAACACTGAAGCTTTCTTT.

The chain carries TRBV4-1 and TRBJ1-2, with TRBD1 matching over 8 bases. Germline V CDR1 and CDR2: MGHRA, YSYEKL. The CDR3 is made up of 16 amino acids. V gave up 1 base and J gave up 4 bases; unmatched junction bases: 8. CDR3: CASSQAGRGRGYGYTF. CDR3 nucleotide sequence: TGCGCCAGCAGCCAAGCGGGCAGGGGGCGCGGCTATGGCTACACCTTC.

There are a few counts of this clone. The J gene is TRBJ2-5, the V gene TRBV7-3, with 10 bases identical to TRBD1. The J segment lost 3 bases and the V segment lost 5 bases, leaving 3 bases of the junction unmatched. The CDR3 is 14 residues long. The germline V gene has CDR1 SGHTA and CDR2 FQGTGA. CDR3 in amino acids: CASSIGQGEETQYF. CDR3 sequence (DNA): TGTGCCAGCAGCATTGGACAGGGGGAAGAGACCCAGTACTTC.

This chain uses TRBV6-2 or TRBV6-3 with TRBJ1-1; D is unresolved. The germline V gene has CDR1 MNHEY and CDR2 SVGEGT. V was trimmed by 3 bases and J by 2 bases, leaving 19 bases between them. This CDR3 comprises 17 residues. CDR3 sequence: CASSYPDGDFTNTEAFF. DNA of the CDR3: TGTGCCAGCAGTTATCCCGACGGGGATTTTACCAACACTGAAGCTTTCTTT.

The chain recombines TRBV5-4 with TRBJ1-3; tentatively, D is TRBD1 (6 bases). Germline CDR1 SGHNT, CDR2 YYREEE (reference sequence). This CDR3 is built from 17 residues. Trimming took 4 bases from V and 0 from J, leaving 17 bases between them. The CDR3 here is CASSPGGAASSGNTIYF. CDR3 sequence (DNA): TGTGCCAGCAGCCCCGGGGGGGCAGCGAGCTCTGGAAACACCATATATTTT.

V usage is TRBV7-3 and J usage is TRBJ1-5; perhaps TRBD1 as D (5 bases). Trimming stripped 5 bases from V and 3 bases from J, with 8 bases between. CDR3 length: 13 residues. Germline assignment: CDR1 SGHTA and CDR2 FQGTGA. The CDR3: CASSPGFNQPQHF. In nucleotides, the CDR3 is TGTGCCAGCAGCCCAGGGTTCAATCAGCCCCAGCATTTT.

V and J are TRBV5-5 and TRBJ2-4, with TRBD2 matching 13 bases. Germline V gives CDR1 SGHKS, CDR2 YYEKEE (reference sequence). This CDR3 is built from 15 residues. V gave up 4 bases and J gave up 8 bases; unmatched junction bases: 6. DNA for the CDR3: TGTGCCAGCAGCCCGGGACTAGCGGGAATGGACATTCAGTACTTC. It specifies CASSPGLAGMDIQYF.

The chain combines TRBV5-4 with TRBJ2-3, with TRBD2 identical over 10 bases. The CDR3 extends over 16 amino acids. V lost 2 bases, J lost 2 bases, and 5 bases stayed unmatched. CDR1 is SGHNT, CDR2 YYREEE, per germline (reference sequence). The CDR3 DNA is TGTGCCAGCAGCTTAGGGACTAGCGATTCCACAGATACGCAGTATTTT. Translating gives CASSLGTSDSTDTQYF.

This clone came up a few times. V and J are TRBV4-2 and TRBJ2-7; 10 positions match TRBD2. The CDR3 contains 16 residues. Germline CDR1 reads LGHNA; CDR2 reads YNFKEQ. V dropped 0 bases and J dropped 4; count of bases not matched to a gene: 6. The DNA for the CDR3 is TGTGCCAGCAGCCAAGAACAGAGCGGGAGGGCATACGAGCAGTACTTC. Encoded protein: CASSQEQSGRAYEQYF.